Listed below are T cell receptor beta chains from one sample, sequenced in a study of naive and memory T cell subsets. Each CDR3 protein gets one entry after TCRdb re-called the UMI-ligation and nested PCR reads with MiXCR. This table has 100,000 or so distinct CDR3 sequences, roughly 7.3% appearing once. The material sequenced was central memory CD4+ T cells from blood. Receptor source: a human donor in good health. The conserved cysteine and the conserved F or W are not part of the CDR3 here.

j_gene	v_gene	CDR3aa
TRBJ2-5	TRBV18	ASSPAGVGETQY
TRBJ1-5	TRBV15	ATSRAPGQGAWPQH
TRBJ1-5	TRBV19	ASSNPRAAWGQPQH
TRBJ1-1	TRBV7-9	ASSVAAGSLNTEAF
TRBJ2-7	TRBV28	ASSPPPGRPTYVEQY
TRBJ1-4	TRBV18	ASSPRPGNEKLF
TRBJ2-7	TRBV3-1	ASSQRRGRAYEQY
TRBJ2-1	TRBV3-1	ASSLGLLRQF
TRBJ2-3	TRBV7-2	ASSRRDSTDTQY
TRBJ1-6	TRBV12-3/TRBV12-4	ASSPPGARVGSPLH
TRBJ2-5	TRBV30	AWSLSAVVRTQY
TRBJ2-3	TRBV20-1	SALRLAGGTDTQY
TRBJ1-1	TRBV7-3	ASSSRARGRQGEAF
TRBJ1-4	TRBV7-6	ASSLARGVGEKLF
TRBJ2-7	TRBV3-1	ASSQDVGLDNYEQY
TRBJ1-2	TRBV12-3/TRBV12-4	ASSPGQSHFGYT
TRBJ2-7	TRBV3-1	ASSPQIGGGLGVYEQY
TRBJ1-5	TRBV4-1	ASSQDYSLSNQPQH
TRBJ1-4	TRBV5-1	ASSLDASDNEKLF
TRBJ1-5	TRBV28	ASGGAGQARHQPQH
TRBJ1-3	TRBV24-1	ATSDLRGNTIY
TRBJ1-1	TRBV29-1	SVVGTKGTGAF
TRBJ2-7	TRBV6-5	ASRIDRNYEQY
TRBJ2-1	TRBV7-3	ASSRGLAGENEQF
TRBJ2-7	TRBV12-3/TRBV12-4	ASSLMAGKAEQY